Listed here is a single T cell receptor beta chain. What antigen it recognizes has not been identified. No much larger clone is present one base from it, and per-base qualities are unavailable. Inclusive of the bounding cysteine and phenylalanine, the CDR3 is 16 residues long. CDR3 DNA is the only sequence kept; it has 48 bases, read in frame from the first base. CDR1 and CDR2, per the germline V gene, are SGHDN and FVKESK. V is reduced by 0 bases and J by 10 bases, leaving a spacing of 18 bases between them. This entry belongs to a study of T cells in Graves' hyperthyroidism and ophthalmopathy (dated by TCRdb to the late 2010s). Background on the whole study: A discovery cohort of about 96 patients, roughly 45 with Graves' ophthalmopathy and 57 with stable Graves' hyperthyroidism, was used to find distinguishing TCR V-J signatures. Whether ophthalmopathy could be predicted prospectively was tested in an independent validation cohort made up of some 20 hyperthyroidism patients plus 17 patients who later progressed to ophthalmopathy. The approximately 100 discovery patients were divided at random into training and test sets in a 7:3 ratio. Thyroid tissue and blood T-cell repertoires from six Graves' hyperthyroidism patients were also compared in the study. Once sampling was done, hyperthyroidism patients were given methimazole at a starting dose of 30 mg daily, whereas ophthalmopathy patients were given high-dose intravenous methylprednisolone. The paper describes TCR Vbeta CDR3 sequencing of around 140 peripheral blood samples, made up of 43 ophthalmopathy patients, roughly 75 hyperthyroidism patients and approximately 17 progressor patients.

A patient counted as having stable Graves' hyperthyroidism if no progression to ophthalmopathy occurred over 18 months of follow-up. Hyperthyroidism patients were newly diagnosed, with disease duration under 2 months, and aged 18 to 65 years. Exclusion was applied to patients with uncontrolled infections, other autoimmune diseases, pregnancy or lactation. Diagnoses were based on clinical symptoms, serum thyroxine and TRAb, thyroid ultrasound and orbital computed tomography. Total RNA was extracted using Trizol reagent, and RNA quality was assessed on an Agilent 2100 Bioanalyzer. What the research found in general, with its limitations: In validation, the model predicted progression to ophthalmopathy a median of 6.5 months before onset, with about 67% sensitivity and just under 75% specificity. Ophthalmopathy was separated from stable hyperthyroidism by a 13 V-J signature model, with about 86% sensitivity and about 81% specificity obtained in cross-validation and 80%/75% obtained in testing. Blood samples also contained most of the expanded thyroid clonotypes (frequency above 0.001), which suggests that blood repertoires may reflect thyroid immune responses. No statistical method was used to fix the sample size in advance, and group allocation was not hidden from the investigators.

Amplification of TCR beta CDR3 regions was carried out from RNA transcripts. For the first round of RT-PCR on the TCR CDR3, the HTBI primer set was used together with the Qiagen OneStep RT-PCR kit. The libraries were constructed in a second round of multiplex PCR and then size-selected and purified. The libraries were sequenced on an Illumina HiSeq2000 using paired-end 100 bp reads. Per the original workflow: Raw data were processed with SOAPnuke, discarding reads with adapters, uncalled bases, mean Phred below 15, or no exact constant-primer or identifier match. High-quality paired reads were merged using COPE v1.2.5, and each unique nucleotide sequence was defined as a clonotype. MiTCR v1.1 was used to align the clonotypes against IMGT TRBV, TRBD and TRBJ reference segments. Analysis was restricted to V-J combinations with a frequency above 0.0001, which covered roughly 99% of repertoires. A TCS score was defined as the ratio of F50 (clonal expansion) to E x V (chaos), with BLOSUM62-based TCRdist applied between CDR3 peptides within each V-J. Welch's t-statistics and random forest reduced 500 to 550 V-J features to about 12, which were used in a naive Bayes classifier (R e1071). TCRdb reworked the public reads: Q25 trimming with fastp, MiXCR clone assembly, productive beta chains retained. A single entry per CDR3 protein holds the most common genes and DNA from its merged rows. None of the V and J calls come from the authors' own analysis; TCRdb made them. The sample table holds hundreds of thousands of distinct CDR3 sequences, of which 46% were seen once. The ten largest clones add up to just under 8.5% of the sample.

The receptor chain draws on TRBV14 and TRBJ1-4, and possibly TRBD1, on 6 matching bases. The sequence derives from a woman between 18 and 29 years old with Graves' hyperthyroidism. Donor details come from another sample of the same person, matched by shared clones. The sequenced sample was peripheral blood or thyroid tissue (not recorded which). The CDR3 reads CASSQDVNRVVGKLFF. The nucleotides are TGTGCCAGCAGCCAAGACGTGAACAGGGTGGTAGGAAAACTGTTTTTT.